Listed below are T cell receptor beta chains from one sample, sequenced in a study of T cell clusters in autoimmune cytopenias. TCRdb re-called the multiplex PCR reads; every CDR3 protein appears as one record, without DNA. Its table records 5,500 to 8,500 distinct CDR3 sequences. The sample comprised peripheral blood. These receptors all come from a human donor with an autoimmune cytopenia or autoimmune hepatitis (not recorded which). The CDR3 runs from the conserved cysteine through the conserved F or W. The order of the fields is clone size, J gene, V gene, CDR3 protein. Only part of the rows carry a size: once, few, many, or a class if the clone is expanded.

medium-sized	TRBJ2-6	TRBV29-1	CSVEDPAYSGANVLTF
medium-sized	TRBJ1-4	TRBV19	CASSMVQKTEKLFF
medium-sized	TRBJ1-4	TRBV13	CASSLAQGADEKLFF
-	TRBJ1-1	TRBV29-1	CSARSREESFF
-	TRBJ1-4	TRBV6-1	CASSEPDPGEKLFF
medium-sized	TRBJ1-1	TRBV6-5	CASSYSTKNTEAFF
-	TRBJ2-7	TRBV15	CATSREQVEGIYEQYF
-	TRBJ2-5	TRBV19	CASSLGVQETQYF
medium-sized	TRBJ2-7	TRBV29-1	CSVVQGPYEQYF
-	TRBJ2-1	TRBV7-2	CASSLEGSSYEQFF
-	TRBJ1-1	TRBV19	CASSTTAPNTEAFF
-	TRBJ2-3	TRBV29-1	CSALGPGADTQYF
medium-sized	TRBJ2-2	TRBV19	CASSIGSVGLAGIPTGELFF
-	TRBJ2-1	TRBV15	CATSRQVGSYNEQFF
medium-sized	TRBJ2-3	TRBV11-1	CASSFPRTSGVRDTQYF
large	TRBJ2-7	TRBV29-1	CSVVRQGVDEQYF